The 22 T cell receptor beta chains below were found in one sample sequenced in a study of Graves' ophthalmopathy and Graves' hyperthyroidism. RNA transcripts were the template, and TCR beta CDR3 regions were amplified from them. The workflow started with a first-round RT-PCR run with HTBI primers and then moved on to a second-round multiplex PCR. TCRdb reprocessed the multiplex PCR reads via MiXCR and lists one record per CDR3 protein. The table lists under 250,000 distinct CDR3 sequences, less than 30% of them singletons. The sequenced material came from peripheral blood. These TCRs come from a man between 50 and 59 years old with Graves' ophthalmopathy.

This clonotype was seen ten or more times. The genes are TRBV29-1 and TRBJ2-2, with 9 bases matching TRBD1. With V trimmed by 7 bases and J by 3 bases, 3 bases remained unmatched. The germline V gene encodes CDR1 SQVTM and CDR2 ANQGSEA. The CDR3 has 13 amino acids. DNA for the CDR3: TGCAGCGCGGACAGGGGCCACACCGGGGAGCTGTTTTTT. Translated: CSADRGHTGELFF.

This clonotype has at least ten counts. The V and J genes are TRBV28 and TRBJ1-2; no definite D call. The CDR3 covers 13 residues. Germline CDR1 reads MDHEN; CDR2 reads SYDVKM. V lost 8 bases and J lost 0, with 10 bases in between. The CDR3 region is CASELATNYGYTF. CDR3 nucleotide sequence: TGTGCCAGCGAACTAGCCACTAACTATGGCTACACCTTC.

This clonotype was counted many times. The chain recombines TRBV7-8 with TRBJ2-2; TRBD2 matches at 9 bases. Germline CDR1 is SGHVS and CDR2 is FQNEAQ. The CDR3 is 15 amino acids. Losses at the gene ends were 6 bases for V and 3 bases for J; bases not matched to a gene: 5. The CDR3 spells CASRTTSGYTGELFF. CDR3 in DNA: TGTGCCAGCAGAACGACTAGCGGTTACACCGGGGAGCTGTTTTTT.

V gene TRBV14 combines with J gene TRBJ2-5; 11 nucleotides agree with TRBD2. Germline V gene data show CDR1 as SGHDN and CDR2 as FVKESK. The ends lost 1 base at V and 9 bases at J; junction bases unmatched: 16. The CDR3 is 18 residues long. The CDR3 nucleotides read TGTGCCAGCAGCCAAGTTCAAAAGGGACTAGCGGCTTCCAGGGCCCAGTACTTC. Protein: CASSQVQKGLAASRAQYF. Full variable domain (missing parts from reference TRBV14 and TRBJ2-5): EAGVTQFPSHSVIEKGQTVTLRCDPISGHDNLYWYRRVMGKEIKFLLHFVKESKQDESGMPNNRFLAERTGGTYSTLKVQPAELEDSGVYFCASSQVQKGLAASRAQYFGPGTRLLVL.

This clonotype has at least ten counts. The rearrangement links TRBV12-3 or TRBV12-4 to TRBJ1-1, with 7 bases matching TRBD1. With V trimmed by 6 bases and J by 3 bases, 4 bases remained unmatched. The CDR3 totals 13 residues. The DNA for the CDR3 is TGTGCCAGCAGAAGGGACAGATACACTGAAGCTTTCTTT. Translation gives CASRRDRYTEAFF.

The gene calls are TRBV12-3 or TRBV12-4 and TRBJ1-6; D ambiguous. This CDR3 region has 13 residues. V was clipped by 6 bases and J by 6 bases, with 9 bases between them. CDR3 sequence reads: CASSTDRNSPLHF. CDR3 coding DNA: TGTGCCAGCAGCACGGACCGTAATTCACCCCTCCACTTT.

This clonotype was observed at least ten times. V is TRBV20-1 and J is TRBJ2-7; the match to TRBD1 covers 9 bases. With V trimmed by 1 base and J by 7 bases, 8 bases remained unmatched. The CDR3 runs 14 residues. Germline V gene lookup returns CDR1 DFQATT and CDR2 SNEGSKA (reference sequence). The CDR3 DNA sequence: TGCAGTGCTAGAGGGACAGGGGTAAAGAGGGAGCAGTACTTC. It encodes CSARGTGVKREQYF.

This clonotype was recorded many times. The chain has TRBV7-2 and TRBJ2-5; 11 nucleotides match TRBD1. Germline V gene lookup returns CDR1 SGHTA and CDR2 FQGNSA. This CDR3 comprises 15 residues. With 0 bases clipped from V and 7 bases from J, the junction kept 4 bases outside the gene matches. CDR3 in amino acids: CASSLALGQGVTQYF. As DNA, the CDR3 is TGTGCCAGCAGCTTAGCGCTGGGACAGGGGGTGACCCAGTACTTC.

This clonotype was observed at least ten times. The CDR3 coding sequence is TGTGCCAGCAGTGCCGGCCTGGACTACGAGCAGTACTTC. It is translated as CASSAGLDYEQYF. The chain is built from TRBV25-1 and TRBJ2-7; D is unclear. Germline V gives CDR1 MGHDK, CDR2 SYGVNS. With 4 bases removed from V and 3 bases from J, the gap between germline ends came to 10 bases. CDR3 length: 13 residues.

Ten or more counts support this clonotype. The chain couples TRBV28 to TRBJ2-7; D is perhaps TRBD1 (6 bases). CDR1 is MDHEN, CDR2 SYDVKM, per germline. The CDR3 spans 14 residues. Trimming pared 3 bases from V and 0 bases from J, leaving 9 bases between. This CDR3 reads CASSFDRHSYEQYF. The CDR3 DNA reads TGTGCCAGCAGTTTTGACAGGCACTCCTACGAGCAGTACTTC.

This clonotype was observed at least ten times. The J gene is TRBJ1-1, the V gene TRBV7-3; possibly TRBD1 for D (5 bases). V shed 5 bases and J shed 7 bases, with 20 bases lying between them. The CDR3 consists of 15 residues. Germline CDR1 is SGHTA and CDR2 is FQGTGA. The CDR3 here is CASSPQGLGIGEAFF. The CDR3 nucleotides read TGTGCCAGCAGCCCCCAGGGACTGGGGATAGGTGAAGCTTTCTTT.

This rearrangement joins TRBV15 to TRBJ1-1; D perhaps matches TRBD1 (5 bases). Trimming took off 3 bases at V and 1 base at J, with 18 bases between the two ends. The CDR3 extends over 17 amino acids. Germline loops: CDR1 LNHNV, CDR2 YYDKDF (reference sequence). The CDR3: CATSRLNVGLSNTEAFF. The CDR3 DNA reads TGTGCCACCAGCAGGTTAAATGTGGGGCTATCGAACACTGAAGCTTTCTTT. Variable domain in full (rest from reference TRBV15 and TRBJ1-1): DAMVIQNPRYQVTQFGKPVTLSCSQTLNHNVMYWYQQKSSQAPKLLFHYYDKDFNNEADTPDNFQSRRPNTSFCFLDIRSPGLGDTAMYLCATSRLNVGLSNTEAFFGQGTRLTVV.

This clonotype was seen ten or more times. This chain connects TRBV11-2 to TRBJ1-1, with D unresolved. Germline V CDR1 and CDR2: SGHAT, FQNNGV. The ends were cut back, 5 bases at V and 11 bases at J, with 15 bases in the middle. The CDR3 covers 12 residues. CDR3 residues: CASSASWGQAFF. The CDR3 DNA reads as TGTGCCAGCAGCGCCTCCTGGGGTCAGGCTTTCTTT.

This clonotype has at least ten counts. The gene calls are TRBV28 and TRBJ2-5; 11 bases fit TRBD2. V lost 6 bases to trimming and J lost 5 bases; unmatched junction nucleotides: 8. This CDR3 region has 15 residues. CDR1 and CDR2 from the germline V gene are MDHEN and SYDVKM. The CDR3 spells CASSLSGRAGETQYF. In nucleotides, the CDR3 is TGTGCCAGCAGCCTTAGCGGGAGGGCCGGGGAGACCCAGTACTTC.

In its sample, this clonotype was seen many times. The chain uses TRBV27 and TRBJ2-7, with D unresolved. Germline values: CDR1 MNHEY, CDR2 SMNVEV (reference sequence). Deletions cut 0 bases from V and 2 bases from J, with 11 bases between. CDR3 length: 15 amino acids. In nucleotides, the CDR3 is TGTGCCAGCAGTTTATCGATGGGATCCACCTACGAGCAGTACTTC. Amino acid sequence: CASSLSMGSTYEQYF.

Many counts were recorded for this clonotype. The J gene is TRBJ1-5, the V gene TRBV12-3 or TRBV12-4, with 7 bases lining up with TRBD1. This CDR3 comprises 13 residues. V trimming: 3 bases; J trimming: 5 bases; junction bases outside the gene matches: 1. This CDR3 is CASSFTGDQPQHF. For the CDR3, the DNA is TGTGCCAGCAGTTTTACAGGGGATCAGCCCCAGCATTTT.

In its sample, this clonotype was seen many times. The chain combines TRBV7-2 with TRBJ1-2; a weak D match, TRBD1 (6 bases). Per germline, CDR1 SGHTA and CDR2 FQGNSA. Between the trimmed V and J ends, which lost 2 bases and 7 bases, there was a span of 20 bases. This CDR3 is built from 16 residues. CDR3 bases: TGTGCCAGCAGCTTAACCTCCGGGACATCTGCCCCTGGCTACACCTTC. Translating it yields CASSLTSGTSAPGYTF. Full variable domain (outside the CDR3, taken from reference TRBV7-2 and TRBJ1-2): GAGVSQSPSNKVTEKGKDVELRCDPISGHTALYWYRQSLGQGLEFLIYFQGNSAPDKSGLPSDRFSAERTGGSVSTLTIQRTQQEDSAVYLCASSLTSGTSAPGYTFGSGTRLTVV.

This clonotype was detected ten times or more. The V gene is TRBV13, the J gene TRBJ2-5; 13 bases match TRBD2. The CDR3 spans 14 residues. V lost 11 bases and J lost 5; bases outside the gene matches: 8. From germline, CDR1 is PRHDT and CDR2 FYEKMQ (reference sequence). DNA of the CDR3: TGTGCCTCCAGGACTAGCGGGAGTTCGGAGACCCAGTACTTC. As protein: CASRTSGSSETQYF.

The chain couples TRBV3-1 to TRBJ2-2; no reliable D call. V shed 2 bases and J shed 2 bases, with 12 bases lying between them. The germline CDR1 and CDR2 sequences are LGHDT and YNNKEL (reference sequence). This CDR3 has 16 residues. The CDR3 DNA sequence: TGTGCCAGCAGCCAATTAGAATTAAGAAACACCGGGGAGCTGTTTTTT. Translated, it gives CASSQLELRNTGELFF.

In this sample, this clonotype turned up many times. The chain has TRBV24-1 and TRBJ1-5; D remains ambiguous. V lost 4 bases to trimming and J lost 3 bases, with 9 bases between them. CDR1 KGHDR and CDR2 SFDVKD come from the germline V gene. This CDR3 comprises 14 residues. CDR3 bases: TGTGCCACCAGTGAAACCCAGAACAATCAGCCCCAGCATTTT. Protein product: CATSETQNNQPQHF.

CDR3 amino acids: CASSLEQADQPQHF. CDR3 DNA: TGTGCCAGCAGTTTAGAACAGGCGGATCAGCCCCAGCATTTT. This sequence joins TRBV12-3 or TRBV12-4 and TRBJ1-5; D might be TRBD1 (5 bases). V lost 1 base and J lost 5, with 9 bases in between. CDR3 length equals 14 residues.

J is TRBJ1-1 and V is TRBV6-1; perhaps TRBD1 as D (5 bases). CDR3 size: 15 residues. The ends were cut back, 5 bases at V and 3 bases at J, with 16 bases in the middle. The germline V gene has CDR1 MNHNS and CDR2 SASEGT. The DNA of the CDR3 is TGTGCCAGCAGTCTTCCAGGGAGAGGTGACACTGAAGCTTTCTTT. Translation gives CASSLPGRGDTEAFF.